The clone carrying this T cell receptor beta chain is judged medium-sized. The sort gate was single viable CD3+CD4+CD8-CD45RO+ cells for memory CD4+ T cells. These data belong to a study of memory CD4+ T cells and cytomegalovirus serostatus. Across the whole study: Healthy Belgian adult donors included nine or ten CMV-positive and some 24 CMV-negative people.

Profiling relied on immunoSEQ multiplex PCR, and the TCRdb table lists in-frame clones only, not all of them. This table has 50,000 to 70,000 clones, 65% to 80% appearing once. This TCR was sampled from an adult in good health and CMV-seronegative. The sample comprised memory CD4+ T cells from blood.

The chain's CDR3 is CASSLRDGGHGYTF. DNA of the CDR3: TGTGCCAGCAGCTTGCGGGACGGGGGGCATGGCTACACCTTC. The gene calls are TRBV7-8 and TRBJ1-2, with a tentative D call TRBD1 (6 bases). V lost 3 bases to trimming and J lost 6 bases, with 14 bases between them. Germline CDR1 reads SGHVS; CDR2 reads FQNEAQ. There are 14 residues in the CDR3.